This TCR beta chain stems from a study of control samples from healthy donors and cancer patients. Germline V gene sequence: CDR1 SQVTM, CDR2 ANQGSEA. Deletions cut 5 bases from V and 8 bases from J, with 24 bases between. The CDR3 spans 15 residues. Using immunoSEQ multiplex PCR, the repertoire was profiled, and TCRdb retains in-frame clones only, with some absent. The repertoire holds approximately 90,000 clones, with about 92% as singletons. The sample taken for sequencing was blood. The chain couples TRBV29-1 to TRBJ1-2; D uncertain. The receptor's source is a woman in her 30s in good health. The CDR3 sequence: CSVLGTPRAVGGYTF. As DNA, the CDR3 is TGCAGCGTTCTAGGTACCCCACGGGCCGTAGGGGGCTACACCTTC.